This T cell receptor beta chain was recovered during a study of T-cell reconstitution after alpha-beta-depleted transplantation in children. Study-level points and caveats: Expanded clones from the graft, numbering several hundred, reportedly supplied alpha-beta T cells about two months after transplant.

Trimming at V came to 4 bases and at J to 3 bases, leaving 2 bases not matched to a gene. The CDR3 is 15 amino acids. Germline CDR1 is KGHSH and CDR2 is LQKENI. Using unique molecular identifiers, the investigators prepared the TCRbeta library. TCRdb called the PCR reads again in MiXCR, with one record for every CDR3 protein. The sample has approximately 120,000 distinct CDR3 sequences, around a tenth seen once; the top ten hold more than 20%. A remark on this clonotype: The antigen is not known.

The chain couples TRBV18 to TRBJ2-1, with 11 positions matching TRBD1. This sequence originates from a girl under two years old who had a stem cell transplant for combined immunodeficiency, so the T cells may come from the graft donor. The material was PBMCs, mostly from graft donor cells, obtained 180 days after TCRalphabeta/CD19-depleted stem cell transplant. This chain's CDR3 is CASSLGQGDYNEQFF. CDR3 DNA: TGTGCCAGCTCACTGGGACAGGGGGACTACAATGAGCAGTTCTTC. The full variable domain, rest sourced from reference TRBV18 and TRBJ2-1, is NAGVMQNPRHLVRRRGQEARLRCSPMKGHSHVYWYRQLPEEGLKFMVYLQKENIIDESGMPKERFSAEFPKEGPSILRIQQVVRGDSAAYFCASSLGQGDYNEQFFGPGTRLTVL.